The entry below gives a single T cell receptor beta chain sequence along with its context. CDR3 size: 13 residues. Germline values: CDR1 SGHNT, CDR2 YENEEA. Deletions cut 6 bases from V and 4 bases from J, with 9 bases between. The data were taken from a study of blood T cell repertoires in COVID-19. The method was immunoSEQ multiplex PCR; TCRdb's version includes in-frame clones alone and lacks a portion of them. Altogether about 150,000 clones are present, 85% to 90% being singletons, with the ten largest covering about 6.6%. V usage is TRBV11-3 and J usage is TRBJ2-2, with TRBD1 as a possible D gene (6 bases). Input material: PBMCs or T cells enriched from blood (not recorded which). This TCR was recovered from a woman in her forties or fifties who had recovered from COVID-19. DNA for the CDR3: TGTGCCAGCAGGTACAGGGTCACCGGGGAGCTGTTTTTT. It translates to CASRYRVTGELFF.